This TCR beta chain was recovered during a study of molecular identifiers for immune sequencing clone quantification (dated by TCRdb to between 2017 and 2018). Describing the broader study: In a replicate experiment, RNA from roughly 18,000 or 92,000 naive CD8 T cells was split into five aliquots, four of which were sequenced. This methods study benchmarked molecular-identifier clustering-based TCR repertoire sequencing (MIDCIRS) and TCR RNA copy counting, using CD8 T cells to do so. What the research found in general, with its limitations: Highly expanded clone sizes could be underestimated because identical TCR molecules may share a barcode. In CMV-specific effector cells, clones with more than 20 RNA copies accounted for over 97% of molecules, whereas in naive cells such clones accounted for under 1%. Modeling indicated around 2.7 TCR RNA copies recovered per cell, compared with 7.5 to 10 by digital PCR, which implies a capture efficiency of around 31%. When barcode sub-clustering was not used, chimeric consensus sequences inflated TCR diversity, with chimeras reaching as high as 47%. Spiked-in Jurkat TCR RNA equal to a single cell's worth was reported to be detectable even within 1,100,000 naive CD8 T cells. The naive libraries included spiked-in Jurkat TCR RNA (around 9 copies' worth), and this RNA is not part of the donor repertoire.

Library construction relied on PCR. TCRdb names Illumina HiSeq 4000 as the instrument used. Preparation of bulk TCR libraries followed a previously described approach, with the TCR primers listed in Table S5. The Qiagen AllPrep DNA/RNA kit was used to purify total RNA. Reads from multiple sequencing runs of the same library were pooled before analysis. The paper's data handling went like this. Only reads with exact TCR constant sequence were kept, trimmed to 150 nt, and grouped by their 12-nt molecular barcodes. Reads in each barcode group were sub-clustered using a 15% Levenshtein threshold, and a quality-weighted consensus sequence was built for each RNA molecule. Non-functional sequences were filtered out, along with any lower-count sequence sitting one edit away from another sequence. Based on a fit of two negative binomial distributions, barcode sub-clusters having less than 20% of the maximum read count were discarded. The raw public reads went through TCRdb reprocessing: fastp at Q25, MiXCR clone calling, in-frame beta chains kept. All rows with the same CDR3 protein become a single entry with the most common DNA and genes. TCRdb, not the original authors, processed these V and J calls. This sample comprises roughly 93,000 distinct CDR3 sequences, around 20% of them detected only once. The ten largest clones capture roughly 0.93% of the sample.

The germline V gene (reference sequence) sets CDR1 to GTSNPN and CDR2 to SVGIG. The CDR3, from cysteine to phenylalanine, totals 16 residues. Only the CDR3 portion is preserved as DNA: 48 bases, with reading frame beginning at the first base. The junction carries 16 bases between V and J, which are trimmed by 0 bases and 2 bases respectively. Naive CD8 T cell libraries were made from about 20,000 to 1,000,000 sorted cells using 10%, 30% or 50% of purified RNA. On a BD FACSAria II, naive CD8 T cells were FACS-sorted as CD8+CD4-CCR7+CD45RA+ and collected into RLT Plus buffer. To test detection sensitivity, Jurkat RNA equal to some 11 TCR copies was added to samples of about 20,000-1,000,000 naive CD8 T cells. CD8 T cells were enriched with RosetteSep CD8+ T Cell Enrichment Cocktail and Ficoll-Paque, followed by ACK red cell lysis. This clonotype was observed at least ten times. It lacks a known antigen. Per-base quality was not reported, and no clone a single base away is much larger than it.

This receptor was taken from a human donor in good health. Some libraries in this study had Jurkat cell RNA spiked in. Sequenced: naive CD8+ T cells from blood, with Jurkat cell RNA spiked in. Read against the paper, the sample's cell subset or site label means: FACS-sorted CD8+CD4-CCR7+CD45RA+ naive T cells. This receptor chain uses TRBV30 and TRBJ1-2, with the D gene uncertain. In nucleotide form, the sequence is TGTGCCTGGAGTGTACTATTCCAGGCTCTAAACTATGGCTACACCTTC. This translates into CAWSVLFQALNYGYTF. Extended through the reference TRBV30 and TRBJ1-2 proteins, this CDR3 yields the full variable domain: SQTIHQWPATLVQPVGSPLSLECTVEGTSNPNLYWYRQAAGRGLQLLFYSVGIGQISSEVPQNLSASRPQDRQFILSSKKLLLSDSGFYLCAWSVLFQALNYGYTFGSGTRLTVV.